Below, one T cell receptor (beta chain) is given with its context. These data originate in a study of blood T cell repertoires in COVID-19. Method: immunoSEQ multiplex PCR; TCRdb's copy keeps in-frame clones and lacks some. The repertoire has 200,000 to 250,000 clones, less than 85% of them found once; the top ten carry 5.5%. This clonotype originated in a woman aged 70 to 79 with acute or convalescent COVID-19. The specimen was peripheral blood.

Here the CDR3 DNA reads TGTGCCAGCAGCTTAGGATCGGGGGAAGGCTACACCTTC. Protein product: CASSLGSGEGYTF. The chain recombines TRBV7-2 with TRBJ1-2, with a weak D call TRBD1 (5 bases). The CDR3 length is 13 residues. Trimming removed 1 base at V and 8 bases at J, with 11 bases between. CDR1 is SGHTA and CDR2 is FQGNSA in the germline V gene.